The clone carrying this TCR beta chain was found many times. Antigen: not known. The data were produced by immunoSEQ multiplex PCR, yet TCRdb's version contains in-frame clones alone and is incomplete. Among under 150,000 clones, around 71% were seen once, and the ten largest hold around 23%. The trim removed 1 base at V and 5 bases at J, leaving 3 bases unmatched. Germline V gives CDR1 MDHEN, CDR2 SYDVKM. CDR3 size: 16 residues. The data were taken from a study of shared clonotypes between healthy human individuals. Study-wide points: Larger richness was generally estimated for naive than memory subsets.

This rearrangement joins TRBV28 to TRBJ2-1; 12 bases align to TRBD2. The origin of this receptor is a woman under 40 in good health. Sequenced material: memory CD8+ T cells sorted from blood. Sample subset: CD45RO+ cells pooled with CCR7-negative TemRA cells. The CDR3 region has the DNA TGTGCCAGCAGTTTATCCGGGACTAGCGGGCACAATGAGCAGTTCTTC. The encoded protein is CASSLSGTSGHNEQFF.